The 10 T cell receptor beta chains below come from one sample, sequenced in a study of blood T cells in healthy people across ages. A second about 6 to 12 cycle PCR used barcoded and J-beta primers. TCRdb re-derived calls from the 5' RACE reads in MiXCR, one entry per CDR3 protein. The data hold about 1.4 million distinct CDR3 sequences, with around 59% observed a single time. Sequencing input: blood. These receptors originate from a young man in good health.

The gene calls are TRBV14 and TRBJ2-1; D is unclear. There are 13 residues in the CDR3. Germline V gene data show CDR1 as SGHDN and CDR2 as FVKESK. The V end lost 4 bases, the J end lost 8 bases, and 12 bases lay between the germline ends. The DNA of the CDR3 is TGTGCCAGCAGCCCACTGACTGGGGATGAGCAGTTCTTC. It specifies CASSPLTGDEQFF. The full variable domain, with the rest looked up from reference TRBV14 and TRBJ2-1, is EAGVTQFPSHSVIEKGQTVTLRCDPISGHDNLYWYRRVMGKEIKFLLHFVKESKQDESGMPNNRFLAERTGGTYSTLKVQPAELEDSGVYFCASSPLTGDEQFFGPGTRLTVL.

The chain employs TRBV10-3 and TRBJ2-1, with 11 nucleotides matching TRBD2. Germline V gene data show CDR1 as ENHRY and CDR2 as SYGVKD. With V trimmed by 5 bases and J by 0 bases, 9 bases remained unmatched. This CDR3 comprises 18 residues. The CDR3 loop is CAISTGTSGTSSYNEQFF. The CDR3 nucleotides are TGTGCCATCAGTACCGGGACTAGCGGAACAAGCTCCTACAATGAGCAGTTCTTC.

The rearrangement uses TRBV6-5 and TRBJ1-2; 7 positions agree with TRBD1. The CDR3 has 18 amino acids. CDR1 and CDR2 (germline): MNHEY, SVGAGI. The V gene end was trimmed by 0 bases and the J gene end by 6 bases; junction bases not matched to a gene: 16. As DNA, the CDR3 is TGTGCCAGCAGTTACTCCGGAGCGATAAGAGGGGGCAGGGATGGCTACACCTTC. Its translation: CASSYSGAIRGGRDGYTF.

This clonotype was recorded a few times. CDR3 nucleotides: TGTGCCTCTGGTTGGGACGAGCAGTACTTC. This translates into CASGWDEQYF. This chain links TRBV27 with TRBJ2-4; D gene ambiguous. The J call may be wrong; the DNA end is better matched by TRBJ2-7. The germline V gene has CDR1 MNHEY and CDR2 SMNVEV (reference sequence). The CDR3 extends over 10 amino acids.

The sample holds one count of this clonotype. The chain employs TRBV7-9 and TRBJ2-4, with 7 bases aligning to TRBD1. In germline, CDR1 is SEHNR, CDR2 FQNEAQ (reference sequence). V shed 0 bases and J 0 bases; nucleotides not matched to a gene: 5. The CDR3 is 17 residues long. DNA of the CDR3: TGTGCCAGCAGCTTAGCCGGGACAGCCCTAGCCAAAAACATTCAGTACTTC. The encoded protein is CASSLAGTALAKNIQYF.

The CDR3: CASSLRLAGVIGETQYF. CDR3 nucleotides: TGCGCCAGCAGCTTGAGGCTAGCGGGGGTCATAGGGGAGACCCAGTACTTC. This chain joins TRBV5-1 and TRBJ2-4; 10 bases are shared with TRBD2. Near its end, the DNA agrees better with TRBJ2-5, so the J call may be wrong. Germline V gene sequence: CDR1 SGHRS, CDR2 YFSETQ. CDR3 length equals 17 residues.

The chain couples TRBV4-1 to TRBJ2-4; 7 bases are a match to TRBD1. The CDR3 has 18 amino acids. V lost 0 bases and J lost 0; bases outside the gene matches: 8. The germline gives CDR1 MGHRA, CDR2 YSYEKL. Here the CDR3 reads CASSQDRVRQGAKNIQYF. CDR3 bases: TGCGCCAGCAGCCAAGATCGGGTCCGACAGGGAGCCAAAAACATTCAGTACTTC.

V and J are TRBV5-4 and TRBJ1-4; 7 bases map to TRBD1. Germline-derived CDR1 and CDR2 are SGHNT and YYREEE (reference sequence). The V and J ends lost 4 bases and 7 bases, in that order; junction bases with no gene match: 4. The CDR3 extends over 13 amino acids. The CDR3 sequence: CASSPRTGEKLFF. The CDR3 DNA reads TGTGCCAGCAGCCCCCGGACAGGTGAAAAACTGTTTTTT. Full variable domain (outside the CDR3, taken from reference TRBV5-4 and TRBJ1-4): ETGVTQSPTHLIKTRGQQVTLRCSSQSGHNTVSWYQQALGQGPQFIFQYYREEENGRGNFPPRFSGLQFPNYSSELNVNALELDDSALYLCASSPRTGEKLFFGSGTQLSVL.

As to this clonotype: Germline and junction disagree at one end, which may indicate a read error. The chain joins TRBV20-1 to TRBJ2-5; a weak D match, TRBD1 (6 bases). Gene TRBJ2-7 matches the end of the DNA better, so the J call may be wrong. CDR3 length equals 16 residues. Germline V lookup: CDR1 DFQATT, CDR2 SNEGSKA (reference sequence). As DNA, the CDR3 is TGCGGTGCTAGCACCGACCACAGGGTGAGGAGGTACGAGCAGTACTTC. Amino acids: CGASTDHRVRRYEQYF.

The chain recombines TRBV6-6 with TRBJ1-6; D remains ambiguous. The V and J ends lost 0 bases and 9 bases respectively, with 12 bases between them. Per the germline V gene, CDR1 is MNHNY and CDR2 is SVGAGI (reference sequence). The CDR3 runs to 15 residues. The CDR3 sequence: CASSYSRANGSPLHF. The CDR3 nucleotides read TGTGCCAGCAGTTACTCGCGGGCAAATGGTTCACCCCTCCACTTT.